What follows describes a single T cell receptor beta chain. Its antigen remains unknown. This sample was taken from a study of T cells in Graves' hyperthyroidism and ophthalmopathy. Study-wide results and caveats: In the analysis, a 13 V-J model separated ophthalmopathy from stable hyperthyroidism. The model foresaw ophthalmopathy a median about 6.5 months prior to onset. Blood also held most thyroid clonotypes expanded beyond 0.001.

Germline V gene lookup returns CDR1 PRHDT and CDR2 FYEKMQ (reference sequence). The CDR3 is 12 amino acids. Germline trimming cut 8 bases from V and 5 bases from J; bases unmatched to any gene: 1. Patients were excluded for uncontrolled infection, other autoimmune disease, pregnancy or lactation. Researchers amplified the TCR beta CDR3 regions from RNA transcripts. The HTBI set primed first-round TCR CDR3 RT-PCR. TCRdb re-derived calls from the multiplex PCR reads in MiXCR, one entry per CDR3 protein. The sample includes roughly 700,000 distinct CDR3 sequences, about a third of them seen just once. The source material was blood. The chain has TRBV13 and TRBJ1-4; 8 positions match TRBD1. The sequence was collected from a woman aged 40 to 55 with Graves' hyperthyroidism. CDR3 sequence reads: CASHRGNEKLFF. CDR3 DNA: TGTGCCAGCCACAGGGGGAATGAAAAACTGTTTTTT.